Each of the 19 T cell receptor beta chains below was sequenced from the same sample in a study of shared clonotypes between healthy human individuals. Measured with immunoSEQ multiplex PCR; TCRdb has only the in-frame clones, and not every one. This repertoire shows millions of clones, about 94% found once; its top ten account for about 1.1%. Naive CD8 cells were CD45RO-negative, positively selected for CCR7, excluding terminally differentiated effector memory CD45RA+ cells. The material sequenced was naive CD8+ T cells sorted from blood. These TCRs come from a man between 18 and 29 years old in good health.

The V gene is TRBV11-2, the J gene TRBJ2-3, with 8 bases lining up with TRBD1. The CDR3 totals 18 residues. Germline assignment: CDR1 SGHAT and CDR2 FQNNGV. J was trimmed by 3 bases and V by 1 base; bases with no gene match: 12. In DNA form, the CDR3 reads TGTGCCAGCAGCTTAGCACCCCGGACAGGGAAGGTAACAGATACGCAGTATTTT. It translates to CASSLAPRTGKVTDTQYF.

V is TRBV30 and J is TRBJ2-5; TRBD1 matches at 9 bases. CDR3 size: 14 residues. Germline CDR1 GTSNPN, CDR2 SVGIG (reference sequence). The DNA of the CDR3 is TGTGCGTGCGAACCGGGACAGGGAATGGAGACCCAGTACTTC. This codes for CACEPGQGMETQYF.

A word on this clone: Other DNA sequences from this sample encode an identical CDR3 as well. The V call is TRBV11-2, the J call TRBJ2-7, with TRBD1 identical over 9 bases. Losses at the gene ends were 5 bases for V and 4 bases for J; bases not matched to a gene: 6. CDR1 and CDR2 from the germline V gene are SGHAT and FQNNGV. The CDR3 has 14 amino acids. CDR3 sequence reads: CASSLGQGGYEQYF. CDR3 DNA sequence: TGTGCCAGCAGCCTGGGACAGGGAGGGTACGAGCAGTACTTC.

The chain links TRBV27 to TRBJ2-3; no reliable D call. The CDR3 is 14 residues long. Looked up from germline, CDR1 is MNHEY and CDR2 is SMNVEV (reference sequence). V lost 0 bases, J lost 6 bases, and 10 bases lay in between. CDR3 in amino acids: CASSLSEMVDTQYF. In nucleotides, the CDR3 is TGTGCCAGCAGTTTATCGGAGATGGTGGATACGCAGTATTTT.

The CDR3 region is CASSESWYGSEAFF. The CDR3 coding sequence is TGCGCCAGCAGTGAATCGTGGTATGGGTCTGAAGCTTTCTTT. The chain links TRBV10-1 to TRBJ1-1; the D is unclear. This CDR3 comprises 14 residues. The germline gives CDR1 WNHNN, CDR2 SYGVQD (reference sequence). V lost 3 bases to trimming and J lost 6 bases, with 14 bases between them.

This clone has just one count. The chain joins TRBV27 to TRBJ2-5, with D unclear. CDR3 length: 15 residues. The ends were cut back, 0 bases at V and 5 bases at J, with 13 bases in the middle. Per germline, CDR1 MNHEY and CDR2 SMNVEV (reference sequence). The CDR3 region is CASSLSSTTLETQYF. The CDR3 DNA follows: TGTGCCAGCAGTTTATCGAGTACTACCTTGGAGACCCAGTACTTC.

With respect to this clone: The sample contains more than one DNA sequence encoding this CDR3. The rearrangement joins TRBV4-3 to TRBJ1-4; 7 bases fit TRBD1. This CDR3 is 15 amino acids long. After removal of 0 bases from V and 4 bases from J, the junction contained 2 bases not matched to a gene. The germline V gene has CDR1 LGHNA and CDR2 YSLEER. The CDR3: CASSQDRGLNEKLFF. DNA of the CDR3: TGCGCCAGCAGCCAAGATAGGGGGCTTAATGAAAAACTGTTTTTT.

J is TRBJ1-2 and V is TRBV5-1; D perhaps matches TRBD1 (5 bases). Germline V gives CDR1 SGHRS, CDR2 YFSETQ. CDR3 length: 14 amino acids. V gave up 0 bases and J gave up 3 bases, with 9 bases separating them. In nucleotides, the CDR3 is TGCGCCAGCAGCTTGGACAGGAGGGACTATGGCTACACCTTC. This translates into CASSLDRRDYGYTF.

The CDR3 DNA is TGTGCCAGCAGCCATGGGGACAGCAGGGAAAAACTGTTTTTT. It yields the protein CASSHGDSREKLFF. V is TRBV7-9 and J is TRBJ1-4; 7 bases are a match to TRBD1. This CDR3 is 14 amino acids long. V lost 5 bases and J lost 8; bases outside the gene matches: 8. In germline, CDR1 is SEHNR, CDR2 FQNEAQ (reference sequence). The variable domain in full, completed from reference TRBV7-9 and TRBJ1-4, reads DTGVSQNPRHKITKRGQNVTFRCDPISEHNRLYWYRQTLGQGPEFLTYFQNEAQLEKSRLLSDRFSAERPKGSFSTLEIQRTEQGDSAMYLCASSHGDSREKLFFGSGTQLSVL.

This chain joins TRBV9 and TRBJ2-1; no clear D. In germline, CDR1 is SGDLS, CDR2 YYNGEE. Trimming removed 3 bases from V and 5 bases from J, with 6 bases in between. This CDR3 has 12 residues. The CDR3, as DNA: TGTGCCAGCAGCGGAGGCCACAATGAGCAGTTCTTC. It yields the protein CASSGGHNEQFF.

This sequence joins TRBV11-2 and TRBJ2-5; unclear D gene. The CDR3 length is 12 residues. The V gene lost 5 bases and the J gene lost 4 bases, with 8 bases spanning the gap. Germline CDR1 and CDR2: SGHAT and FQNNGV. CDR3: CASSGPGETQYF. As DNA, the CDR3 is TGTGCCAGCAGCGGCCCCGGAGAGACCCAGTACTTC.

The CDR3: CASSFIGLAGGKDEQFF. In DNA form, the CDR3 reads TGCGCCAGCAGCTTCATTGGACTAGCGGGAGGGAAGGATGAGCAGTTCTTC. This chain joins TRBV5-1 and TRBJ2-1; 15 nucleotides line up with TRBD2. The CDR3 totals 17 residues. From germline, CDR1 is SGHRS and CDR2 YFSETQ. J was trimmed by 8 bases and V by 2 bases; bases with no gene match: 8.

The chain has TRBV5-1 and TRBJ2-7; 7 bases line up with TRBD1. This CDR3 comprises 14 residues. The germline V gene encodes CDR1 SGHRS and CDR2 YFSETQ. After removal of 0 bases from V and 5 bases from J, the junction contained 5 bases not matched to a gene. The CDR3 loop reads CASSLAGQRNEQYF. CDR3 coding DNA: TGCGCCAGCAGCTTGGCGGGACAGAGGAACGAGCAGTACTTC.

The CDR3 DNA sequence: TGCAGCGTTCTATTCGTTCGGGGAGAGATAGATACGCAGTATTTT. It codes for CSVLFVRGEIDTQYF. The rearrangement joins TRBV29-1 to TRBJ2-3; D possibly corresponds to TRBD2 (5 bases). Per germline, CDR1 SQVTM and CDR2 ANQGSEA. The V end lost 5 bases, the J end lost 5 bases, and 20 bases lay between the germline ends. The CDR3 is 15 residues long.

The rearrangement links TRBV6-6 to TRBJ2-5; D gene unclear. Germline V gene lookup returns CDR1 MNHNY and CDR2 SVGAGI (reference sequence). V lost 0 bases, J lost 9 bases, and 14 bases lay in between. CDR3 size: 14 residues. Here the CDR3 DNA reads TGTGCCAGCAGTTACTCTGGCGAAGGTCCGGCCCAGTACTTC. Translation gives CASSYSGEGPAQYF.

The chain uses TRBV9 and TRBJ2-6; D gene unclear. Trimming cost V 5 bases and J 4 bases, with 10 bases left between them. Germline V gives CDR1 SGDLS, CDR2 YYNGEE. The CDR3 spans 14 residues. The CDR3 bases are TGTGCCAGCAGGGACGAGGCGGGGGCCAACGTCCTGACTTTC. It yields the protein CASRDEAGANVLTF.

The genes are TRBV27 and TRBJ2-7; 9 nucleotides agree with TRBD1. The ends lost 2 bases at V and 7 bases at J; junction bases unmatched: 9. The CDR3 totals 15 residues. CDR1 and CDR2 from the germline V gene are MNHEY and SMNVEV (reference sequence). The CDR3 DNA sequence: TGTGCCAGCAGTTTACTCCCTCGGACAGGGGAAGAGCAGTACTTC. It specifies CASSLLPRTGEEQYF.

This rearrangement joins TRBV9 to TRBJ1-1; weak D call: TRBD1 (6 bases). The CDR3 extends over 17 amino acids. V was trimmed by 0 bases and J by 1 base, leaving 16 bases between them. Germline CDR1 reads SGDLS; CDR2 reads YYNGEE. CDR3 region: CASSVEAVAGENTEAFF. CDR3 sequence (DNA): TGTGCCAGCAGCGTAGAAGCGGTGGCAGGGGAGAACACTGAAGCTTTCTTT.

This clone was observed a few times. This rearrangement joins TRBV29-1 to TRBJ2-1; D is uncertain. Germline V gives CDR1 SQVTM, CDR2 ANQGSEA. The V and J ends lost 4 bases and 3 bases respectively, with 7 bases between them. The CDR3 spans 12 residues. CDR3 coding DNA: TGCAGCGTTGCAGGAGACTACAATGAGCAGTTCTTC. Translating it yields CSVAGDYNEQFF.